These T cell receptor beta chains were read from a single sample in a study of T cells in tumors after PD-1 blockade. Clones were read by immunoSEQ multiplex PCR, and TCRdb kept only the in-frame ones, dropping some. The sample includes about 3,800 clones, about three fifths of them seen just once. The sequences come from tumor tissue, collected after anti-PD-1 treatment. Receptor source: a human donor with cutaneous squamous cell carcinoma. CDR3s include the opening cysteine and the closing phenylalanine or tryptophan. A D gene is named only where the DNA matches it firmly. Rows give clone size only sometimes, using once, few, many, or a class for an expanded clone.

j_call: TRBJ2-2
clone_size: few
d_call: TRBD1
v_call: TRBV5-1
cdr3_aa: CASSSGSGTGGEGELFF
cdr3_nt: TGCGCCAGCAGCTCGGGCTCCGGGACAGGGGGAGAGGGGGAGCTGTTTTTT

j_call: TRBJ1-2
clone_size: NA
d_call: TRBD1
v_call: TRBV13
cdr3_aa: CASRDSGQGDSGYTF
cdr3_nt: TGTGCCAGCCGAGACTCAGGACAGGGGGACTCTGGCTACACCTTC

j_call: TRBJ2-5
clone_size: NA
d_call: NA
v_call: TRBV12-3/TRBV12-4
cdr3_aa: CASSGLGQETQYF
cdr3_nt: TGTGCCAGCAGCGGACTGGGTCAAGAGACCCAGTACTTC

j_call: TRBJ2-6
clone_size: large
d_call: NA
v_call: TRBV12-3/TRBV12-4
cdr3_aa: CASSFNANVLTF
cdr3_nt: TGTGCCAGCAGTTTTAACGCCAACGTCCTGACTTTC

j_call: TRBJ1-1
clone_size: NA
d_call: NA
v_call: TRBV5-1
cdr3_aa: CASSRIAGMNTEAFF
cdr3_nt: TGCGCCAGCAGCCGTATCGCGGGCATGAACACTGAAGCTTTCTTT

j_call: TRBJ2-3
clone_size: NA
d_call: NA
v_call: TRBV24-1
cdr3_aa: CATSDLVDTQYF
cdr3_nt: TGTGCCACCAGTGATTTAGTGGATACGCAGTATTTT

j_call: TRBJ1-4
clone_size: NA
d_call: NA
v_call: TRBV28
cdr3_aa: CASSGGEKLFF
cdr3_nt: TGTGCCAGCAGTGGCGGGGAAAAACTGTTTTTT

j_call: TRBJ1-2
clone_size: once
d_call: NA
v_call: TRBV6-1
cdr3_aa: CASSDRYGYTF
cdr3_nt: TGTGCCAGCAGTGACCGCTATGGCTACACCTTC

j_call: TRBJ1-2
clone_size: NA
d_call: TRBD1
v_call: TRBV4-1
cdr3_aa: CASSQDWTGAWNGYTF
cdr3_nt: TGCGCCAGCAGCCAAGATTGGACAGGGGCTTGGAATGGCTACACCTTC

j_call: TRBJ2-3
clone_size: NA
d_call: TRBD1
v_call: TRBV6-5
cdr3_aa: CATDRGSADTQYF
cdr3_nt: TGTGCCACCGACAGGGGGTCGGCAGATACGCAGTATTTT

j_call: TRBJ2-7
clone_size: NA
d_call: TRBD2
v_call: TRBV5-4
cdr3_aa: CASRVSGSYEQYF
cdr3_nt: TGTGCCAGCAGAGTTAGCGGGTCCTACGAGCAGTACTTC

j_call: TRBJ1-1
clone_size: NA
d_call: NA
v_call: TRBV14
cdr3_aa: CASSQGGRMNTEAFF
cdr3_nt: TGTGCCAGCAGCCAGGGGGGACGTATGAACACTGAAGCTTTCTTT

j_call: TRBJ2-1
clone_size: NA
d_call: NA
v_call: TRBV27
cdr3_aa: CASRKTQSYNEQFF
cdr3_nt: TGTGCCAGCAGAAAAACTCAATCCTACAATGAGCAGTTCTTC

j_call: TRBJ1-2
clone_size: once
d_call: NA
v_call: TRBV2
cdr3_aa: CASRPEGGYTF
cdr3_nt: TGTGCCAGCAGGCCCGAGGGAGGCTACACCTTC

j_call: TRBJ2-7
clone_size: NA
d_call: NA
v_call: TRBV6-5
cdr3_aa: CASSYLGFSYEQYF
cdr3_nt: TGTGCCAGCAGTTACCTGGGATTCTCCTACGAGCAGTACTTC

j_call: TRBJ1-6
clone_size: NA
d_call: NA
v_call: TRBV7-9
cdr3_aa: CASSSGYMTGPENSPLHF
cdr3_nt: TGTGCCAGCAGCTCAGGATACATGACAGGCCCAGAGAATTCACCCCTCCACTTT

j_call: TRBJ2-1
clone_size: few
d_call: TRBD1
v_call: TRBV20-1
cdr3_aa: CSAMTGHEQFF
cdr3_nt: TGCAGTGCGATGACAGGGCACGAGCAGTTCTTC

j_call: TRBJ2-5
clone_size: few
d_call: TRBD2
v_call: TRBV30
cdr3_aa: CAWSGGGGQETQYF
cdr3_nt: TGTGCCTGGAGTGGGGGCGGGGGGCAAGAGACCCAGTACTTC

j_call: TRBJ2-7
clone_size: few
d_call: TRBD2
v_call: TRBV7-9
cdr3_aa: CASSPAWGGGPTSVQYF
cdr3_nt: TGTGCCAGCAGCCCCGCATGGGGCGGGGGGCCTACTTCGGTGCAGTACTTC

j_call: TRBJ2-4
clone_size: few
d_call: TRBD1
v_call: TRBV4-1
cdr3_aa: CASSQAQGAPKNIQYF
cdr3_nt: TGCGCCAGCAGCCAAGCACAGGGGGCGCCCAAAAACATTCAGTACTTC

j_call: TRBJ2-1
clone_size: NA
d_call: NA
v_call: TRBV7-9
cdr3_aa: CASSLRENEQFF
cdr3_nt: TGTGCCAGCAGCTTACGGGAGAATGAGCAGTTCTTC

j_call: TRBJ1-2
clone_size: NA
d_call: NA
v_call: TRBV9
cdr3_aa: CASSVGEGRVDYGYTF
cdr3_nt: TGTGCCAGCAGCGTAGGGGAAGGGCGGGTTGACTATGGCTACACCTTC

j_call: TRBJ2-5
clone_size: NA
d_call: NA
v_call: TRBV10-3
cdr3_aa: CAISETAAINQETQYF
cdr3_nt: TGTGCCATCAGTGAGACGGCGGCTATTAATCAAGAGACCCAGTACTTC

j_call: TRBJ1-1
clone_size: NA
d_call: NA
v_call: TRBV7-2
cdr3_aa: CASSPHRMKTEAFF
cdr3_nt: TGTGCCAGCAGCCCACACAGGATGAAAACTGAAGCTTTCTTT

j_call: TRBJ1-4
clone_size: medium-sized
d_call: NA
v_call: TRBV10-2
cdr3_aa: CASSRDRDEKLFF
cdr3_nt: TGCGCCAGCAGTCGGGACCGGGATGAAAAACTGTTTTTT

j_call: TRBJ1-2
clone_size: NA
d_call: NA
v_call: TRBV13
cdr3_aa: CASSLGTGNYGYTF
cdr3_nt: TGTGCCAGCAGCTTAGGTACGGGTAACTATGGCTACACCTTC

j_call: TRBJ1-1
clone_size: NA
d_call: NA
v_call: TRBV10-1
cdr3_aa: CASSDSPAAEAFF
cdr3_nt: TGCGCCAGCTCGGACTCCCCGGCGGCTGAAGCTTTCTTT

j_call: TRBJ2-3
clone_size: NA
d_call: TRBD2
v_call: TRBV5-1
cdr3_aa: CASSLVGRGGSTDTQYF
cdr3_nt: TGCGCCAGCAGCTTGGTGGGGCGGGGGGGCAGCACAGATACGCAGTATTTT

j_call: TRBJ2-3
clone_size: medium-sized
d_call: NA
v_call: TRBV3-1/TRBV3-2
cdr3_aa: CASSQAGTDTQYF
cdr3_nt: TGTGCCAGCAGCCAAGCTGGGACAGATACGCAGTATTTT

j_call: TRBJ1-4
clone_size: few
d_call: NA
v_call: TRBV5-5
cdr3_aa: CASSQIPGAGEKLFF
cdr3_nt: TGTGCCAGCAGCCAGATTCCGGGGGCCGGGGAAAAACTGTTTTTT

j_call: TRBJ1-1
clone_size: NA
d_call: NA
v_call: TRBV7-9
cdr3_aa: CASSLNPRANTEAFF
cdr3_nt: TGTGCCAGCAGCTTAAATCCCAGGGCGAACACTGAAGCTTTCTTT

j_call: TRBJ2-1
clone_size: NA
d_call: TRBD2
v_call: TRBV18
cdr3_aa: CASSPPRGSGENAYNEQFF
cdr3_nt: TGTGCCAGCTCACCACCGAGGGGTAGCGGGGAAAACGCCTACAATGAGCAGTTCTTC

j_call: TRBJ2-7
clone_size: NA
d_call: TRBD1
v_call: TRBV5-4
cdr3_aa: CASSSPDRGEQYF
cdr3_nt: TGTGCCAGCAGCTCGCCCGACAGGGGCGAGCAGTACTTC

j_call: TRBJ2-7
clone_size: NA
d_call: NA
v_call: TRBV18
cdr3_aa: CASSPRTYEQYF
cdr3_nt: TGTGCCAGCTCACCCCGGACCTACGAGCAGTACTTC

j_call: TRBJ1-6
clone_size: NA
d_call: NA
v_call: TRBV28
cdr3_aa: CASSLPPNSPLHF
cdr3_nt: TGTGCCAGCAGTTTGCCCCCCAATTCACCCCTCCACTTT

j_call: TRBJ1-1
clone_size: NA
d_call: TRBD1
v_call: TRBV19
cdr3_aa: CASSLDRGRAEAFF
cdr3_nt: TGTGCCAGTAGTCTGGACAGGGGGCGAGCTGAAGCTTTCTTT

j_call: TRBJ1-4
clone_size: NA
d_call: TRBD1
v_call: TRBV7-2
cdr3_aa: CASSFLSDRGEKLFF
cdr3_nt: TGTGCCAGCAGCTTTCTGTCGGACAGGGGCGAAAAACTGTTTTTT

j_call: TRBJ1-2
clone_size: NA
d_call: TRBD1
v_call: TRBV6-5
cdr3_aa: CATRSGQGISYGYTF
cdr3_nt: TGTGCCACGCGCTCGGGACAGGGCATTTCCTATGGCTACACCTTC

j_call: TRBJ1-2
clone_size: NA
d_call: NA
v_call: TRBV28
cdr3_aa: CASSFRTHYGYTF
cdr3_nt: TGTGCCAGCAGTTTCCGGACCCACTATGGCTACACCTTC

j_call: TRBJ1-4
clone_size: NA
d_call: TRBD1
v_call: TRBV13
cdr3_aa: CASSPTGTGGANEKLFF
cdr3_nt: TGTGCCAGCAGCCCTACCGGGACAGGGGGCGCTAATGAAAAACTGTTTTTT

j_call: TRBJ2-1
clone_size: NA
d_call: NA
v_call: TRBV1
cdr3_aa: CTSSQVSGGYPNEQFF
cdr3_nt: TGCACCAGCAGCCAAGTGTCCGGGGGGTACCCCAATGAGCAGTTCTTC

j_call: TRBJ2-7
clone_size: NA
d_call: TRBD2
v_call: TRBV23-1
cdr3_aa: CASSHLSSGGTYEQYF
cdr3_nt: TGCGCCAGCAGTCACCTTTCTAGCGGGGGCACCTACGAGCAGTACTTC

j_call: TRBJ2-7
clone_size: NA
d_call: NA
v_call: TRBV5-1
cdr3_aa: CASSLAPNYEQYF
cdr3_nt: TGCGCCAGCAGCTTGGCCCCTAACTACGAGCAGTACTTC

j_call: TRBJ2-3
clone_size: NA
d_call: NA
v_call: TRBV5-1
cdr3_aa: CASSLVRGDTQYF
cdr3_nt: TGCGCCAGCAGCTTGGTACGGGGGGATACGCAGTATTTT

j_call: TRBJ2-7
clone_size: once
d_call: NA
v_call: TRBV6-5
cdr3_aa: CASSYSGRGVYEQYF
cdr3_nt: TGTGCCAGCAGTTACTCGGGCAGGGGAGTTTACGAGCAGTACTTC

j_call: TRBJ2-2
clone_size: NA
d_call: NA
v_call: TRBV27
cdr3_aa: CASRWTSEIGELFF
cdr3_nt: TGTGCCAGCAGGTGGACAAGTGAAATCGGGGAGCTGTTTTTT

j_call: TRBJ1-1
clone_size: NA
d_call: NA
v_call: TRBV6-6
cdr3_aa: CASTKTGTSNTEAFF
cdr3_nt: TGTGCCAGCACCAAAACCGGGACATCGAACACTGAAGCTTTCTTT

j_call: TRBJ1-1
clone_size: NA
d_call: TRBD1
v_call: TRBV6-5
cdr3_aa: CASSRGDRGITEAFF
cdr3_nt: TGTGCCAGCAGTAGGGGAGACAGGGGTATCACTGAAGCTTTCTTT

j_call: TRBJ2-1
clone_size: NA
d_call: NA
v_call: TRBV14
cdr3_aa: CASSQSPIGSYNEQFF
cdr3_nt: TGTGCCAGCAGCCAAAGCCCCATCGGGTCCTACAATGAGCAGTTCTTC